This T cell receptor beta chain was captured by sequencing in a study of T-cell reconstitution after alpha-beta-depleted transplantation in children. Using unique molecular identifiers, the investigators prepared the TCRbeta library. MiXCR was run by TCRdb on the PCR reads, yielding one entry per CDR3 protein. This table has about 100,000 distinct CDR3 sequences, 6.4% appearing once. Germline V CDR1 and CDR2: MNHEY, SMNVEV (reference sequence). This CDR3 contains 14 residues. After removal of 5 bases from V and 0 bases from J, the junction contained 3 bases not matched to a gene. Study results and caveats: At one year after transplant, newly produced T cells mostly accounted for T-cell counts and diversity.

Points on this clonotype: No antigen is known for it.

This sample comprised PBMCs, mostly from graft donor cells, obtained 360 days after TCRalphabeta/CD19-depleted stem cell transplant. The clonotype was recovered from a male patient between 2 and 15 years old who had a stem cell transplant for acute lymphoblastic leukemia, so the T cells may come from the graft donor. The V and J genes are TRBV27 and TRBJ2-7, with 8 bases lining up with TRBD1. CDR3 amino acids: CASSAQGVSYEQYF. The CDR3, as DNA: TGTGCCAGCAGTGCACAGGGGGTCTCCTACGAGCAGTACTTC.